This T cell receptor (beta chain) comes out of a study of tumor-infiltrating lymphocytes in glioblastoma multiforme. TCR beta libraries were built from RNA through three nested multiplex PCR rounds using modified ARM-PCR. TCRdb ran MiXCR on the multiplex PCR reads and lists one entry per CDR3 protein. The sample contains 9,500 to 13,000 distinct CDR3 sequences, 66% of which appear only once. The CDR3 consists of 17 residues. With V trimmed by 3 bases and J by 0 bases, 7 bases remained unmatched. CDR1 is ENHRY, CDR2 SYGVKD, per germline. Study-level results: The TCR and somatic mutation analysis included just one glioblastoma patient. T cells were not sorted into functional subsets.

The sample holds many counts of this clonotype. Its target is not known. Sequencing input: brain tumor tissue. The receptor was isolated from a male donor with glioblastoma. V gene TRBV10-3 combines with J gene TRBJ1-4; 7 bases line up with TRBD1. Here the CDR3 DNA reads TGTGCCATCAGTGACTCACTAGGGACAGCAACTAATGAAAAACTGTTTTTT. Its protein is CAISDSLGTATNEKLFF.